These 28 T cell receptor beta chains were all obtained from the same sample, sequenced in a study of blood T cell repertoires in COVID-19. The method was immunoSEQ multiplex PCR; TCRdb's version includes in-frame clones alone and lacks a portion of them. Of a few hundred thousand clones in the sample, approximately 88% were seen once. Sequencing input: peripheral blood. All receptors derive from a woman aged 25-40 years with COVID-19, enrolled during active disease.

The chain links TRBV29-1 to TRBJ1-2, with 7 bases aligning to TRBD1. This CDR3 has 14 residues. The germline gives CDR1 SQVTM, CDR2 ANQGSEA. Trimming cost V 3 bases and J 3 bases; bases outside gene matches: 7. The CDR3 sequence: CSVDVTGTDYGYTF. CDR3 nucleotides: TGCAGCGTTGATGTCACCGGGACAGACTATGGCTACACCTTC.

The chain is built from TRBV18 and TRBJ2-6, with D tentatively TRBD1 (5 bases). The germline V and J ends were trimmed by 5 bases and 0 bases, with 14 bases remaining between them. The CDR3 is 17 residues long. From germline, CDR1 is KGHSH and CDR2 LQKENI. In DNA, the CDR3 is TGTGCCAGCTCATTCAGAGGACAAGACTCTGGGGCCAACGTCCTGACTTTC. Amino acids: CASSFRGQDSGANVLTF.

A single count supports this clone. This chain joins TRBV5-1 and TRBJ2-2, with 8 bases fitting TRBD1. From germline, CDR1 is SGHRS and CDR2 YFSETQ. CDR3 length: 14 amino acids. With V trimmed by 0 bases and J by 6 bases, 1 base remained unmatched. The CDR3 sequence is CASSLDRGSGELFF. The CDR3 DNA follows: TGCGCCAGCAGCTTGGACAGGGGGTCCGGGGAGCTGTTTTTT.

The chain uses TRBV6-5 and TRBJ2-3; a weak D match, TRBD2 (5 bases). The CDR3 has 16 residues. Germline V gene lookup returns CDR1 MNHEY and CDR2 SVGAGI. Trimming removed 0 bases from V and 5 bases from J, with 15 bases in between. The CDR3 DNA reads TGTGCCAGCAGTTACTCTCAACGGGGAAAAGGAGATACGCAGTATTTT. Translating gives CASSYSQRGKGDTQYF.

The CDR3 coding sequence is TGTGCCAGCAGCCAACCGGGACAGGGTTCCTACGAGCAGTACTTC. Protein: CASSQPGQGSYEQYF. This sequence joins TRBV3-1 (or the pseudogene TRBV3-2) and TRBJ2-7, with 9 nucleotides matching TRBD1. V lost 2 bases, J lost 1 base, and 3 bases stayed unmatched. The CDR3 length is 15 residues. Germline V gene data show CDR1 as LGHDT and CDR2 as YNNKEL (reference sequence).

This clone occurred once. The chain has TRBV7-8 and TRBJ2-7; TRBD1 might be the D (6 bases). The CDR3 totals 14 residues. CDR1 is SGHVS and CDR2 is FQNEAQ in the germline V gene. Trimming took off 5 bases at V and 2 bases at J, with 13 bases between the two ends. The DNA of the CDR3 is TGTGCCAGCAGCCAAGCAGGACAGCCCTACGAGCAGTACGTC. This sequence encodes CASSQAGQPYEQYV.

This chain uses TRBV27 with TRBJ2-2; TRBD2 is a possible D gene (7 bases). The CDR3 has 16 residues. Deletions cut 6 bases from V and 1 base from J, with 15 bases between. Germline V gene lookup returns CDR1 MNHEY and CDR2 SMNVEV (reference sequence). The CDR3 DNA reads TGTGCCAGCAGATGGGGGCCTAGCGGGAACACCGGGGAGCTGTTTTTT. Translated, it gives CASRWGPSGNTGELFF.

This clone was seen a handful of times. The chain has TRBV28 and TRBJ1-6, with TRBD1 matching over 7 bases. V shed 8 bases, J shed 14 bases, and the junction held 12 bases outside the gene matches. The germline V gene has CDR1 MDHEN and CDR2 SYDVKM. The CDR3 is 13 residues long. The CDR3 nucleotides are TGTGCCAGCCTGGAACAGGGGCTCGGGGCCCTCCACTTT. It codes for CASLEQGLGALHF.

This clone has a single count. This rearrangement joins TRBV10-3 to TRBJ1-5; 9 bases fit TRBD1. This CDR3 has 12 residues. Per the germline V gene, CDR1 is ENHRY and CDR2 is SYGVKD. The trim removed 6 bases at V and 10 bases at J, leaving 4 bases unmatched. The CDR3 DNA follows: TGTGCCATCAGCCCGGGACAGGGACCCCAGCATTTT. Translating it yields CAISPGQGPQHF.

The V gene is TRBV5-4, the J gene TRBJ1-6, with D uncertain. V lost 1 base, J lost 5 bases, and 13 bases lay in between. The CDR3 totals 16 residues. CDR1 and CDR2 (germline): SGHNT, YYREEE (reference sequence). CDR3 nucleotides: TGTGCCAGCAGCTTGAGGAGGGTCTTGGATAATTCACCCCTCCACTTT. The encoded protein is CASSLRRVLDNSPLHF.

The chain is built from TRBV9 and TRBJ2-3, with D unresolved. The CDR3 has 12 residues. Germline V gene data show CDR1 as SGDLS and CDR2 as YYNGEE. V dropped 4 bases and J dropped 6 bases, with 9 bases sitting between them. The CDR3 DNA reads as TGTGCCAGCAGCTCAGGTCCCGATACGCAGTATTTT. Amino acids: CASSSGPDTQYF.

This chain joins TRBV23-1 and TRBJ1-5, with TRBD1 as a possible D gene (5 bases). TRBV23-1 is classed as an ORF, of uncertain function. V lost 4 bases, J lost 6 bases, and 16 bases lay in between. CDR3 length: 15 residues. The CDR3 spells CASSRPADNSQPQHF. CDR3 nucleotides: TGCGCCAGCAGTCGGCCTGCGGACAATAGTCAGCCCCAGCATTTT.

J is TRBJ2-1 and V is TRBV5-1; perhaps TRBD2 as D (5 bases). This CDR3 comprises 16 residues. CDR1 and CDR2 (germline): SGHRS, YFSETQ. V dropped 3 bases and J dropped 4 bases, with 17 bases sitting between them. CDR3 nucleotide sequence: TGCGCCAGCAGCTACGCCCGGGATGCAGGATACAATGAGCAGTTCTTC. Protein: CASSYARDAGYNEQFF.

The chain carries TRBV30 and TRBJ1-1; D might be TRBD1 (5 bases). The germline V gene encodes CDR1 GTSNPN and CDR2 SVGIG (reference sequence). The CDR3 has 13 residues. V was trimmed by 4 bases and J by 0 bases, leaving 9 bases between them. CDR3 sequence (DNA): TGTGCCTGGAATCAGGGATTGAACACTGAAGCTTTCTTT. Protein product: CAWNQGLNTEAFF.

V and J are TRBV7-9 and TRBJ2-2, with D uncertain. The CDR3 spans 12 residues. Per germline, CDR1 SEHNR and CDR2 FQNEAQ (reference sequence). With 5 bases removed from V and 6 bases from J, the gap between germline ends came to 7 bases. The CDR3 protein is CASSRSSGELFF. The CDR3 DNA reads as TGTGCCAGCAGCCGTAGCTCCGGGGAGCTGTTTTTT.

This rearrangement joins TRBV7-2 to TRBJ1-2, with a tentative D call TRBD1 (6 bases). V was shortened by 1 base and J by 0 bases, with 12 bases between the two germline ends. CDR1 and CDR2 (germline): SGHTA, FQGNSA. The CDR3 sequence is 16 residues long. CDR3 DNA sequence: TGTGCCAGCAGCTTAGGATGGACAGAAACTAACTATGGCTACACCTTC. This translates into CASSLGWTETNYGYTF.

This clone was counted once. The CDR3 DNA reads TGTGCCAGCAGCCAGGGCTTCGGGGGGGCCGGAGATACGCAGTATTTT. Translated, it gives CASSQGFGGAGDTQYF. This rearrangement joins TRBV3-1 (or the pseudogene TRBV3-2) to TRBJ2-3; 8 positions agree with TRBD2. Germline CDR1 LGHDT, CDR2 YNNKEL (reference sequence). The trim removed 3 bases at V and 5 bases at J, leaving 10 bases unmatched. The CDR3 runs 16 residues.

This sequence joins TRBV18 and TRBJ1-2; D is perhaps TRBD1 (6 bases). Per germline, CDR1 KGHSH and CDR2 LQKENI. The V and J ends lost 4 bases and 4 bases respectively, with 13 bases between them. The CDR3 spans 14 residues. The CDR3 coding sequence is TGTGCCAGCTCACTACCCACAGGGTCCTATGGCTACACCTTC. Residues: CASSLPTGSYGYTF.

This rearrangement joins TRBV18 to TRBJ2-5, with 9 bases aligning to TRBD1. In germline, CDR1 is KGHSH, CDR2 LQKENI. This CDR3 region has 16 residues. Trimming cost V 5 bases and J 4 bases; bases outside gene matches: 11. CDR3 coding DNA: TGTGCCAGCTCAGCGCGACAGGGGGTAAATGGAGAGACCCAGTACTTC. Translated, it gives CASSARQGVNGETQYF.

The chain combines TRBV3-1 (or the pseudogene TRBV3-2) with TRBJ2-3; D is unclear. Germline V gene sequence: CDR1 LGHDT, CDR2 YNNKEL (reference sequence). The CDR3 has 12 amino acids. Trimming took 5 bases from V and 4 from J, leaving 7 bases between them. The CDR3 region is CASSFSADTQYF. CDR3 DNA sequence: TGTGCCAGCAGCTTTTCAGCAGATACGCAGTATTTT.

The CDR3 reads CASSPPGRWDTQYF. CDR3 coding DNA: TGTGCCAGCAGCCCCCCGGGGAGGTGGGATACGCAGTATTTT. This rearrangement joins TRBV3-1 (or the pseudogene TRBV3-2) to TRBJ2-3; tentative D call: TRBD2 (6 bases). This CDR3 is built from 14 residues. The V gene lost 4 bases and the J gene lost 6 bases, with 14 bases spanning the gap. Germline CDR1 and CDR2: LGHDT and YNNKEL (reference sequence).

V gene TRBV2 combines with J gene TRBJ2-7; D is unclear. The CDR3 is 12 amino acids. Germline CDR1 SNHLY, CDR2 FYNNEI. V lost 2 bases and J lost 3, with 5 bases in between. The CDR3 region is CASSETVYEQYF. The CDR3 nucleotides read TGTGCCAGCAGTGAAACGGTCTACGAGCAGTACTTC.

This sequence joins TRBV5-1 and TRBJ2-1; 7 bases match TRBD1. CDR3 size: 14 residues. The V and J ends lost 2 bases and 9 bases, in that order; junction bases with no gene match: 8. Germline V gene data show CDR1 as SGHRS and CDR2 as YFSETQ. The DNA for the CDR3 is TGCGCCAGCAGCTTCCGCCGACAGGGCGGTGAGCAGTTCTTC. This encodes CASSFRRQGGEQFF.

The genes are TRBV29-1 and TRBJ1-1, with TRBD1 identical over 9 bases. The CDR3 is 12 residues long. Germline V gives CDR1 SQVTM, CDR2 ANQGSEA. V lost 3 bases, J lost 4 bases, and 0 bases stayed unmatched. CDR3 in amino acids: CSVETGGTEAFF. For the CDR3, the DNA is TGCAGCGTTGAGACAGGGGGCACTGAAGCTTTCTTT.

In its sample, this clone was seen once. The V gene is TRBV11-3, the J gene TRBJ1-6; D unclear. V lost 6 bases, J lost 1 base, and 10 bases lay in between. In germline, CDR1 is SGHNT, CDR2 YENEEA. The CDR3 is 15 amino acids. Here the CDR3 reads CASRDTGSYNSPLHF. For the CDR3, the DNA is TGTGCCAGCAGAGACACGGGGTCCTATAATTCACCCCTCCACTTT.

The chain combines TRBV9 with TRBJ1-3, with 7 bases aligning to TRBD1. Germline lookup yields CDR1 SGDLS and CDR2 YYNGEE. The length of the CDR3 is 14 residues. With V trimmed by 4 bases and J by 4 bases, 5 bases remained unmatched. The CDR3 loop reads CASSPRTGGNTIYF. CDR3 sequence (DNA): TGTGCCAGCAGCCCACGGACAGGCGGAAACACCATATATTTT.

The CDR3 DNA is TGTGCCAGCAGTGAGCAGGGCGACGAGACCACAGATACGCAGTATTTT. This translates into CASSEQGDETTDTQYF. The chain uses TRBV2 and TRBJ2-3, with a weak D call TRBD1 (5 bases). The CDR3 consists of 16 residues. Germline V CDR1 and CDR2: SNHLY, FYNNEI. V shed 3 bases and J shed 2 bases, with 15 bases lying between them.

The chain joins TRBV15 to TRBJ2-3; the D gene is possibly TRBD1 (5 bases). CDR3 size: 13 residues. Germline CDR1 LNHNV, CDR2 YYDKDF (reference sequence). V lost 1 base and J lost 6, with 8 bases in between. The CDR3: CATSRGTLDTQYF. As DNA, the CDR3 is TGTGCCACCAGCAGAGGGACACTTGATACGCAGTATTTT.